This record looks at one TCR beta chain sequence and its context. Antigen specificity is unknown. This entry is derived from a study of monozygotic twins with inflammatory bowel disease. The CDR3 is 13 amino acids. The V gene's germline CDR1 is SGHDT and CDR2 YYEEEE. Overall study findings and caveats: Part of the variability in patient repertoires may have come from differing immunosuppressive treatments.

An amount of about 3,300 ng of total RNA was used for each TCR library. TCRdb re-called the 5' RACE reads and shows each CDR3 protein once, DNA omitted. The ten top clones account for around 2.3%, within a sample of approximately 420,000 distinct CDR3 sequences. The sequence was obtained from a human donor with ulcerative colitis or Crohn's disease, or a healthy co-twin of an affected twin (not recorded which). The chain employs TRBV5-6 and TRBJ2-6. The specimen sequenced was blood. CDR3 region: CASSGLGANVLTF.